This T cell receptor (beta chain) came from a study of cytomegalovirus exposure and HLA in healthy donors. Whole-study findings and limits: Specificity for CMV antigens was confirmed in vitro for three of the CMV-associated chains. Overall, approximately 150 TCR beta chains were annotated as cytomegalovirus-associated.

A single count supports this clone. What it binds is not known. The donors were members of the roughly 120-subject validation cohort (separate from the approximately 730-subject first cohort). The CDR3 has 15 amino acids. Looked up from germline, CDR1 is SGHKS and CDR2 is YYEKEE (reference sequence). The ends lost 4 bases at V and 0 bases at J; junction bases unmatched: 5. The data were produced by immunoSEQ multiplex PCR, yet TCRdb's version contains in-frame clones alone and is incomplete. The data contain 150,000 to 160,000 clones, 85% to 90% of them singletons. V gene TRBV5-5 combines with J gene TRBJ2-3; 7 bases are a match to TRBD2. The clonotype comes from a human donor in good health. Material for sequencing was PBMCs. The CDR3 region has the DNA TGTGCCAGCAGCATACTAGCGTCTAGCACAGATACGCAGTATTTT. Its protein is CASSILASSTDTQYF.